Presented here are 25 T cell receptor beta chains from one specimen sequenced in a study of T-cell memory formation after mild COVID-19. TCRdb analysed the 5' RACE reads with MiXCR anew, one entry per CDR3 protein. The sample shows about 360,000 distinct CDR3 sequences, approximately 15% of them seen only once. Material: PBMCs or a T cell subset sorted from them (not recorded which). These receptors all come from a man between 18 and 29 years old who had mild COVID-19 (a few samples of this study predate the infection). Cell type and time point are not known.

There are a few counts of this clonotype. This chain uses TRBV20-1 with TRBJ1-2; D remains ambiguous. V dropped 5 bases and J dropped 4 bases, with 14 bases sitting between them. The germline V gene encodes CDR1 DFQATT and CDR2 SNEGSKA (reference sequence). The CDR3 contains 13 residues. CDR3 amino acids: CSAGRPNTYGYTF. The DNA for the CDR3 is TGCAGTGCTGGGCGCCCCAACACCTATGGCTACACCTTC.

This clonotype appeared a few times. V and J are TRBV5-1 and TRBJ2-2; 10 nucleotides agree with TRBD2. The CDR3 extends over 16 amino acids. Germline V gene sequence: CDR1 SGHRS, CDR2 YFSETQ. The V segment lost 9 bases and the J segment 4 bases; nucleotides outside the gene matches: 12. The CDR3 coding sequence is TGCGCCACCCGACGAGCGGGGGGGCCCGGCACCGGGGAGCTGTTTTTT. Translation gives CATRRAGGPGTGELFF.

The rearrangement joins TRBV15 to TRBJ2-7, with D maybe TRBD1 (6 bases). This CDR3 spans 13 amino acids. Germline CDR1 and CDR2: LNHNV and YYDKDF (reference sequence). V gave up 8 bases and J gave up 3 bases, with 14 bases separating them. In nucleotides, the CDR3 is TGTGCCACCCGAGGGACATCAGGCTACGAGCAGTACGTC. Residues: CATRGTSGYEQYV.

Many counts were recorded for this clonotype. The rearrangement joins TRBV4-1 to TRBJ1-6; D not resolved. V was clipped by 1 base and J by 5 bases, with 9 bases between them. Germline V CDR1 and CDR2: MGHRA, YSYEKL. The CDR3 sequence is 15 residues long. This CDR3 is CASSQAGLNNSPLHF. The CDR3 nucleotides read TGCGCCAGCAGCCAAGCGGGTTTAAATAATTCACCCCTCCACTTT.

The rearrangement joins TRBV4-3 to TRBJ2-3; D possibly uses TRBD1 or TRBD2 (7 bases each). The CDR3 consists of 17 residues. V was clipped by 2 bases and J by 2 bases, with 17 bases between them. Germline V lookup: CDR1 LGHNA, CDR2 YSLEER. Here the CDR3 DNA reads TGCGCCAGCAGCCAACGGGGGGACAGAAGCTTCACAGATACGCAGTATTTT. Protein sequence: CASSQRGDRSFTDTQYF.

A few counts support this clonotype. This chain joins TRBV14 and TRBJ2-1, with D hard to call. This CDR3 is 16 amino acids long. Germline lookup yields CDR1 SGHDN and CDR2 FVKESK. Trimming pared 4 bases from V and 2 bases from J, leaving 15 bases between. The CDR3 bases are TGTGCCAGCAGCCGGACCCCGGACGGTACCTACAATGAGCAGTTCTTC. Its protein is CASSRTPDGTYNEQFF.

Written as DNA, the CDR3 is TGCAGTGCTAGAGATTCCCAGCGGGGGGTCCGAGCCAAAAACATTCAGTACTTC. This gives the protein CSARDSQRGVRAKNIQYF. The J gene is TRBJ2-4, the V gene TRBV20-1; 9 positions match TRBD2. This CDR3 is built from 18 residues. V lost 0 bases, J lost 0 bases, and 9 bases stayed unmatched. The germline V gene has CDR1 DFQATT and CDR2 SNEGSKA (reference sequence).

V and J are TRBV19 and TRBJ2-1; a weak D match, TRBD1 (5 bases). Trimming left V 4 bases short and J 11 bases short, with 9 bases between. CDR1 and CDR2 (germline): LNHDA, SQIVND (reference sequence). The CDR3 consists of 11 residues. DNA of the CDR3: TGTGCCAGTAGTAAGTCAGGGAAGCAGTTCTTC. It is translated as CASSKSGKQFF. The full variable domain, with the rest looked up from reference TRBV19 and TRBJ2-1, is DGGITQSPKYLFRKEGQNVTLSCEQNLNHDAMYWYRQDPGQGLRLIYYSQIVNDFQKGDIAEGYSVSREKKESFPLTVTSAQKNPTAFYLCASSKSGKQFFGPGTRLTVL.

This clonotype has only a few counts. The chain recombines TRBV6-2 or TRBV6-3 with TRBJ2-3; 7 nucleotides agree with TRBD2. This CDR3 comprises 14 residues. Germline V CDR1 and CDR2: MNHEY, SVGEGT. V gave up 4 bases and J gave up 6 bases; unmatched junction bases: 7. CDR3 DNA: TGTGCCAGCAGTTGGAGCGGGGAGGGGGATACGCAGTATTTT. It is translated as CASSWSGEGDTQYF.

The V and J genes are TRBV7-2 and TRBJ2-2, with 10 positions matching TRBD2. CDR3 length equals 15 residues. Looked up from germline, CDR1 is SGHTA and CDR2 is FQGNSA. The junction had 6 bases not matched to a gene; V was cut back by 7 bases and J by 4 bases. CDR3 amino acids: CASNSPSGGTGELFF. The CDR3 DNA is TGTGCCAGCAACTCGCCTAGCGGGGGCACCGGGGAGCTGTTTTTT.

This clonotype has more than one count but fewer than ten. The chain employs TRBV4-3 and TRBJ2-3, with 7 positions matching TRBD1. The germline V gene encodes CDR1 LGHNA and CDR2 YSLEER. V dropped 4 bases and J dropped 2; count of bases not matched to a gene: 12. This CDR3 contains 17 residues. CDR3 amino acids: CASSPRTGVIFTDTQYF. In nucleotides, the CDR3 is TGCGCCAGCAGCCCCCGAACAGGGGTGATTTTCACAGATACGCAGTATTTT.

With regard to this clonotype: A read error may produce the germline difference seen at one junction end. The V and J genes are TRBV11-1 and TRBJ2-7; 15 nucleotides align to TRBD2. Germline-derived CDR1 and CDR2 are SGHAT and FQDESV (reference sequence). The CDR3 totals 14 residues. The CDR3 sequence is CASSSGLAGGRRKF. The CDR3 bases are TGTGCCAGCAGCTCGGGACTAGCGGGGGGCCGACGGAAGTTC. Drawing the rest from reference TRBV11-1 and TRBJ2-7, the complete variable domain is EAEVAQSPRYKITEKSQAVAFWCDPISGHATLYWYRQILGQGPELLVQFQDESVVDDSQLPKDRFSAERLKGVDSTLKIQPAELGDSAMYLCASSSGLAGGRRKFGPGTRLTVT.

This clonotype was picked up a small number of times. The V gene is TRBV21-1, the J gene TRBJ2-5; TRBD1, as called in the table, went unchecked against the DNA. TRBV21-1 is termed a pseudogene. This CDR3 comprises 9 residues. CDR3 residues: CASSTKAHF. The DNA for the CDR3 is TGTGCCAGCAGCACGAAGGCGCACTTC.

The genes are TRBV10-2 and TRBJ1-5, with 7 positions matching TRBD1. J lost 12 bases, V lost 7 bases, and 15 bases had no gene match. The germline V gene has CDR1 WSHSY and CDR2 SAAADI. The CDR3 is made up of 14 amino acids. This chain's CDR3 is CASTDTGAGAIQHF. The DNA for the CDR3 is TGCGCCAGCACCGACACAGGGGCCGGGGCGATCCAGCATTTT.

The CDR3 sequence: CSARREAGRSTYEQYF. The CDR3 DNA reads TGCAGTGCTAGGCGGGAAGCGGGAAGATCAACCTACGAGCAGTACTTC. The chain has TRBV20-1 and TRBJ2-7, with 7 bases identical to TRBD2. Trimming removed 3 bases from V and 2 bases from J; junction bases left unmatched: 13. Germline assignment: CDR1 DFQATT and CDR2 SNEGSKA (reference sequence). The CDR3 spans 16 residues.

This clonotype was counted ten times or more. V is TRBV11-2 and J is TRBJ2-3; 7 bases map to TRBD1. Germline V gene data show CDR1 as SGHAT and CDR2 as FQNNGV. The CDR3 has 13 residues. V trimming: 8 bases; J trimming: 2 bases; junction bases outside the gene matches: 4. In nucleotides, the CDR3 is TGTGCCAGCGGACAGGAGATCACAGATACGCAGTATTTT. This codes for CASGQEITDTQYF.

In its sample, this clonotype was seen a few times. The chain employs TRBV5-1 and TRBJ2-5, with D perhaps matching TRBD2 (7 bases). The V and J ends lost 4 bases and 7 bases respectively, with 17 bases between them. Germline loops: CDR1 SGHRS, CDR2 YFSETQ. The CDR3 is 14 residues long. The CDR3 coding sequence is TGCGCCAGCAGCGAGGACTGGGGGGGCGGGACCCAGTACTTC. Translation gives CASSEDWGGGTQYF.

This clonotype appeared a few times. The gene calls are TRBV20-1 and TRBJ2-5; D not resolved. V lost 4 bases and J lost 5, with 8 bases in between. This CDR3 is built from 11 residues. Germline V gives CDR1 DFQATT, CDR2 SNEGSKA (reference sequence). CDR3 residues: CSAKERETQYF. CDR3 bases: TGCAGTGCTAAAGAGAGGGAGACCCAGTACTTC.

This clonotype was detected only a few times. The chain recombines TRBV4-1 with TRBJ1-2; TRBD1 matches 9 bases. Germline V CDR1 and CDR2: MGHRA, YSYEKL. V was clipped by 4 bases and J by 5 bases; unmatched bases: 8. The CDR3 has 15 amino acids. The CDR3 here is CASSPAGQGSYGYTF. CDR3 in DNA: TGCGCCAGCAGCCCCGCGGGACAGGGAAGTTATGGCTACACCTTC.

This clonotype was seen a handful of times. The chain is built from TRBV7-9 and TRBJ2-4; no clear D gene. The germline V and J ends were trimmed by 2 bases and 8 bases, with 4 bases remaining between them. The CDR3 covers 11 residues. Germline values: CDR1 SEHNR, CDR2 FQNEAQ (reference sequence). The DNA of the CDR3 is TGTGCCAGCAGCTTATTGCACATTCAGTACTTC. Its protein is CASSLLHIQYF. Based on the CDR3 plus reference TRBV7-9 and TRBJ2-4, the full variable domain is DTGVSQNPRHKITKRGQNVTFRCDPISEHNRLYWYRQTLGQGPEFLTYFQNEAQLEKSRLLSDRFSAERPKGSFSTLEIQRTEQGDSAMYLCASSLLHIQYFGAGTRLSVL.

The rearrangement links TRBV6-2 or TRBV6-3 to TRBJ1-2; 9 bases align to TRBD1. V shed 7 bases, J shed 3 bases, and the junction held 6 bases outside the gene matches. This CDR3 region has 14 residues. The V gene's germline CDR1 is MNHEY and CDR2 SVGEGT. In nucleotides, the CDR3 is TGTGCCAGCAACCCGACAGGGGGGTACTATGGCTACACCTTC. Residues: CASNPTGGYYGYTF.

CDR3 residues: CASSLNGQGWNGYTF. For the CDR3, the DNA is TGTGCCAGCAGCCTTAATGGACAGGGCTGGAATGGCTACACCTTC. The chain carries TRBV3-1 and TRBJ1-2; the match to TRBD1 covers 8 bases. The CDR3 contains 15 residues. The germline V gene has CDR1 LGHDT and CDR2 YNNKEL (reference sequence). V dropped 4 bases and J dropped 6; count of bases not matched to a gene: 10.

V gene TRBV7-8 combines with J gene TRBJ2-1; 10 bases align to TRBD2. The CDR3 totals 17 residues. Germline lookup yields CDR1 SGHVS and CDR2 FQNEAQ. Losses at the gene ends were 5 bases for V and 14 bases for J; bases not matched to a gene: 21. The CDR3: CASSQRLAGEGTTQEFF. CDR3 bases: TGTGCCAGCAGCCAACGTCTAGCGGGGGAGGGTACTACCCAGGAGTTCTTC. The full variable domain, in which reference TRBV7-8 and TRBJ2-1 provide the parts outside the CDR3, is GAGVSQSPRYKVAKRGQDVALRCDPISGHVSLFWYQQALGQGPEFLTYFQNEAQLDKSGLPSDRFFAERPEGSVSTLKIQRTQQEDSAVYLCASSQRLAGEGTTQEFFGPGTRLTVL.

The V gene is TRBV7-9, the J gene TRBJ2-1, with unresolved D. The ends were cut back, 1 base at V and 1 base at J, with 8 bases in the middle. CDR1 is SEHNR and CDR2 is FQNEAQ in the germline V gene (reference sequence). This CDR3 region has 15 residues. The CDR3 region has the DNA TGTGCCAGCAGCTTAGGACCATATTCCTACAATGAGCAGTTCTTC. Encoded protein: CASSLGPYSYNEQFF.

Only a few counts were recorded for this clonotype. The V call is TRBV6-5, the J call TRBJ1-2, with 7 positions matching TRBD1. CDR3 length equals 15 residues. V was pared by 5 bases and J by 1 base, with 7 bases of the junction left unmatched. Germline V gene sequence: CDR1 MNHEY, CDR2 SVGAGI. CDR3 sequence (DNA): TGTGCCAGCAGTCCCCAGGGGGGTTTTAACTATGGCTACACCTTC. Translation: CASSPQGGFNYGYTF.